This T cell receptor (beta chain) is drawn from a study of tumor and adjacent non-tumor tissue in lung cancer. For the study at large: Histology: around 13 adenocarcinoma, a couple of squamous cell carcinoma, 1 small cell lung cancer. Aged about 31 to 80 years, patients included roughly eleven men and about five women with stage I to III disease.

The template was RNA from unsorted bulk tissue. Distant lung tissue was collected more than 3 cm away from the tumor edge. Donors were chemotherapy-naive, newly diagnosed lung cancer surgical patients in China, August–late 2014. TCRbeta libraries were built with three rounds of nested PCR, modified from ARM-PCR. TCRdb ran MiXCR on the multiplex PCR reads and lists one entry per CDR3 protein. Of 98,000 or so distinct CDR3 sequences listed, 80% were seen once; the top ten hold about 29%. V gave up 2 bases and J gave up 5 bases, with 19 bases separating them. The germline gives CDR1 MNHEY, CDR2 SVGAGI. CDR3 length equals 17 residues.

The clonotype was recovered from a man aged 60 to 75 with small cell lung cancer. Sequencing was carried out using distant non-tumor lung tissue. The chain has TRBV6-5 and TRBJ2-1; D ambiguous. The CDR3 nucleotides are TGTGCCAGCAGTTACCCTATCTGGGCACTATCGGACAATGAGCAGTTCTTC. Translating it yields CASSYPIWALSDNEQFF.